The TCR beta chain under discussion was sequenced for a study of shared clonotypes between healthy human individuals. Study-level background: Donors consisted of two women and a few men between 18 and 49.

V was shortened by 5 bases and J by 5 bases, with 10 bases between the two germline ends. The CDR3 contains 13 residues. Germline V lookup: CDR1 MNHEY, CDR2 SVGAGI. Over several immunoSEQ plates, each subset's genomic DNA was distributed in even portions. Original processing notes: Junction-only sequences without quality scores were provided by ImmunoSEQ, so filtering was different. Method: immunoSEQ multiplex PCR; TCRdb's copy keeps in-frame clones and lacks some. V and J calls and clone size follow that table, whereas D and trimming were derived from the DNA. The sample consists of roughly 490,000 clones, 79% of them appearing once.

This rearrangement joins TRBV6-5 to TRBJ1-5; no firm D call. The material sequenced was PBMCs. The receptor was isolated from a woman aged 40 to 49 in good health. Some clones in this sample may be carry-over from other donors' samples. Here the CDR3 reads CASSRSVYQPQHF. The CDR3 DNA reads as TGTGCCAGCAGTCGTAGTGTGTATCAGCCCCAGCATTTT.